This TCR beta chain was found in a study of blood T cell repertoires in COVID-19 (TCRdb year 2020). For the wider study: The collaborator samples originated in the United States, Italy and Spain and spanned the acute and convalescent phases of COVID-19. The material from the prospective study consisted of cDNA or gDNA derived from T cells, B-cell-depleted T cells, or PBMCs. Subjects who had been exposed to COVID-19, were actively infected with it, or had recovered from it provided the deeply sampled blood TCRbeta repertoires that made up the dataset. The repertoires were released in a freely available public database intended as a resource for research on the immune response to SARS-CoV-2. Samples were obtained from the ongoing ImmuneRACE study (first 160 participants) and from 1,254 subjects provided by 6 global collaborators. Nearly every sample came with metadata listing a de-identified subject ID, COVID-19 status, age in years and sex. Where available, HLA class I and class II types were taken from metadata supplied by the sample provider and were not determined by assay-based typing.

The immunoSEQ Assay, a bias-controlled multiplex PCR, was used to amplify TCRbeta CDR3 regions from genomic DNA. As for the original processing: The number of nucleated cells in each sample was estimated from the amplification of reference gene primers within the assay. To quantify the absolute abundance of each unique TCRbeta CDR3 rearrangement, sequence reads were collapsed and filtered. For each sample, productive Simpson clonality was calculated as the square root of Simpson's diversity index over productive rearrangements. Entries here come from immuneACCESS through TCRdb and include only in-frame sequences with V and J called. Some clones fail to appear in such tables; in the studies checked, an unresolved V gene covers under half of the shortfall, and the cause of the remainder is unknown. The V and J calls and clone size were taken over from that table, and D and trimming were inferred from the DNA. Recorded for this sample are more than 300,000 clones; 92% of them occurred a single time. The ten largest clones add up to roughly 20% of the sample.

Study-wide findings and limitations: The amount of clinical and demographic metadata varied by source and participant and was provided uncurated.

Enrolling through a virtual design, the prospective study's participants ranged in age from roughly 18 to 100 years and lived across some 22 United States geographic areas. In the prospective study, cohorts were assigned on the basis of participant-reported clinical history obtained from a screening survey and a study questionnaire. For ImmuneRACE Cohort 3, a participant was defined as recovered based on two consecutive negative NP/OP PCR tests, clearance by a healthcare professional, or resolution of symptoms. Each participant in the prospective study had whole blood, serum and a nasopharyngeal or oropharyngeal swab collected by mobile phlebotomists. Over a roughly 2-month period, participants in the prospective study had the option of providing additional blood draws and questionnaires. Before DNA extraction, prospective study blood samples were shipped either frozen or at room temperature. A note on this clone: What this receptor recognizes is not known. No much larger clone is present one base from it, and per-base qualities are unavailable.

Sequencing was done on a sample of PBMCs or T cells enriched from blood (not recorded which). The sequence derives from a woman in her 30s who had recovered from COVID-19.

In nucleotide form, the sequence is TGTGCCACTCGGGGCCGGGGACAGGGCTCAGATACGCAGTATTTT. Protein translation: CATRGRGQGSDTQYF. The rearrangement combines TRBV24-1 with TRBJ2-3, with TRBD1 identical over 9 junction bases. The CDR3 starts with the cysteine, ends with the phenylalanine, and has 15 residues. The kept DNA is CDR3 alone, 45 bases in frame from the first base. The germline V gene sets CDR1 to KGHDR and CDR2 to SFDVKD. At the junction V is shortened by 10 bases and J by 4 bases; bases outside the gene matches: 11.